Listed below are T cell receptor beta chains from one sample, sequenced in a study of blood T cell repertoires in COVID-19. Clones were read by immunoSEQ multiplex PCR, and TCRdb kept only the in-frame ones, dropping some. The sample comprises around 140,000 clones, approximately 89% of which are singletons, and 1.7% rests with the top ten. Input material: peripheral blood. The receptors come from a woman between 45 and 65 years old with acute or convalescent COVID-19. CDR3s include the opening cysteine and the closing phenylalanine or tryptophan. The D gene is left open where the match is weak.

TRBV27,TRBD1,15,TRBJ2-1,CASSLRQGEYNEQFF,TGTGCCAGCAGTTTAAGACAGGGGGAATACAATGAGCAGTTCTTC
TRBV25-1,.,16,TRBJ2-5,CASSELLGTGQETQYF,TGTGCCAGCAGTGAACTTTTGGGGACTGGCCAAGAGACCCAGTACTTC
TRBV3-1/TRBV3-2,TRBD2,17,TRBJ2-3,CASSQSSGTSGTDTQYF,TGTGCCAGCAGCCAGTCCTCGGGTACTAGCGGCACAGATACGCAGTATTTT
TRBV19,TRBD1,19,TRBJ1-6,CASSIAVIGAGGANSPLHF,TGTGCCAGTAGTATAGCCGTTATTGGCGCAGGGGGCGCAAATTCACCCCTCCACTTT
TRBV3-1/TRBV3-2,.,15,TRBJ1-1,CASSKGENLNTEAFF,TGTGCCAGCAGCAAAGGAGAGAACTTGAACACTGAAGCTTTCTTT
TRBV30,.,13,TRBJ1-2,CAWRIGGSTGYTF,TGTGCCTGGAGGATAGGGGGATCTACTGGCTACACCTTC
TRBV6-5,TRBD1,15,TRBJ1-3,CASSLQGAKGNTIYF,TGTGCCAGCAGTCTACAGGGGGCGAAAGGAAACACCATATATTTT
TRBV5-5,TRBD1,16,TRBJ2-5,CASSQGTGGHQETQYF,TGTGCCAGCAGCCAAGGGACAGGGGGCCACCAAGAGACCCAGTACTTC
TRBV2,.,12,TRBJ1-1,CASHISGGEAFF,TGTGCCAGTCACATTTCGGGGGGGGAAGCTTTCTTT
TRBV24-1,.,17,TRBJ2-2,CATSDTLAGADTGELFF,TGTGCCACCAGTGATACCCTCGCTGGGGCGGACACCGGGGAGCTGTTTTTT